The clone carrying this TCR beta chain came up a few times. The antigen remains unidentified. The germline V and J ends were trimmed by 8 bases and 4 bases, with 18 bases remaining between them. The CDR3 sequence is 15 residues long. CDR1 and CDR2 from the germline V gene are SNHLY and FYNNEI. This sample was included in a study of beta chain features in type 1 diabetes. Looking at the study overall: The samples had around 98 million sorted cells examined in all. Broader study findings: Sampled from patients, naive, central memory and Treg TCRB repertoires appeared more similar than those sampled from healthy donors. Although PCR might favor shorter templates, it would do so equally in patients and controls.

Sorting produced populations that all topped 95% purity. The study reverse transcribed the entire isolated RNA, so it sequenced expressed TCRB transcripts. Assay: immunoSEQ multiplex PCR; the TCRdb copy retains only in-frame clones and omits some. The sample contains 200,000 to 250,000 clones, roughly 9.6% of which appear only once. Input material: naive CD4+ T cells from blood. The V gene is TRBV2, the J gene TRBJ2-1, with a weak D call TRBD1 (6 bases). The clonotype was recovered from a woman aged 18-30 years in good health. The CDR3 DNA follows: TGTGCCAGCGCCCCTAGCAGGGACATTTACAATGAGCAGTTCTTC. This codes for CASAPSRDIYNEQFF.